These T cell receptor beta chains were read from a single sample in a study of OX40 agonist ivuxolimab in advanced cancers. The repertoire was sequenced with immunoSEQ multiplex PCR; TCRdb's copy has only in-frame clones and lacks some. The sample carries approximately 58,000 clones, roughly 88% recorded once. The specimen comprised CD4+ or CD8+ T cells sorted from blood, sampled in a trial of the OX40 agonist ivuxolimab. The receptors come from an adult with an advanced solid tumor such as melanoma, head and neck, liver or kidney cancer. Each CDR3 is given with its conserved first and last residue. Fields, in order: clone size, D gene, V gene, J gene, CDR3 protein, CDR3 DNA. The D gene is left open where the match is weak. Clone size is shown for a subset of rows, as once, few, many or a class of expanded clone.

-	-	TRBV2	TRBJ1-5	CASSVNPSNQPQHF	TGTGCCAGCAGCGTCAATCCCTCTAATCAGCCCCAGCATTTT
-	-	TRBV7-2	TRBJ2-2	CASSSDHSTGELFF	TGTGCCAGCAGCTCAGATCATTCGACCGGGGAGCTGTTTTTT
-	-	TRBV18	TRBJ2-4	CASSPPNRAKNIQYF	TGTGCCAGCTCACCACCGAACAGAGCCAAAAACATTCAGTACTTC
once	-	TRBV2	TRBJ2-2	CASRGGARFAGELFF	TGTGCCAGCAGAGGGGGGGCGCGGTTCGCCGGGGAGCTGTTTTTT
-	TRBD2	TRBV7-3	TRBJ2-1	CASRKAGGPGNEQFF	TGTGCCAGCAGGAAAGCGGGGGGGCCTGGCAATGAGCAGTTCTTC
-	TRBD1	TRBV27	TRBJ2-7	CASRLLGRQGDEQYF	TGTGCCAGCAGATTGCTTGGACGACAGGGGGACGAGCAGTACTTC
-	TRBD1	TRBV28	TRBJ1-6	CASYQGQGNSPLHF	TGTGCCAGTTACCAGGGACAGGGTAATTCACCCCTCCACTTT
few	TRBD1	TRBV6-5	TRBJ2-7	CASSYSWTGGYEQYF	TGTGCCAGCAGTTACTCTTGGACAGGGGGCTACGAGCAGTACTTC
-	-	TRBV5-1	TRBJ1-3	CASSPTASGNTIYF	TGCGCCAGCAGCCCCACAGCAAGCGGAAACACCATATATTTT
-	-	TRBV5-8	TRBJ1-5	CASSVGLMRNQPQHF	TGTGCCAGCAGCGTCGGACTGATGAGGAATCAGCCCCAGCATTTT
once	-	TRBV30	TRBJ1-4	CAWSLAGPEKLFF	TGTGCCTGGAGCCTCGCAGGGCCGGAAAAACTGTTTTTT
-	TRBD2	TRBV2	TRBJ2-5	CASRERLAGGQETQYF	TGTGCCAGCAGAGAGCGCTTAGCGGGGGGGCAAGAGACCCAGTACTTC
-	TRBD1	TRBV7-7	TRBJ2-5	CASSTGAGETQYF	TGTGCTAGCAGCACAGGGGCGGGCGAGACCCAGTACTTC
once	-	TRBV7-3	TRBJ2-1	CASGTTITGSGEQFF	TGTGCCAGCGGCACGACTATCACAGGATCCGGTGAGCAGTTCTTC
-	-	TRBV5-4	TRBJ2-5	CASSIGVETQYF	TGTGCCAGCAGCATCGGGGTGGAGACCCAGTACTTC
-	-	TRBV28	TRBJ2-1	CASSLGRGPTGTYNEQFF	TGTGCCAGCAGTTTAGGGAGGGGGCCCACGGGAACCTACAATGAGCAGTTCTTC
few	-	TRBV19	TRBJ1-5	CAGGFNQPQHF	TGTGCCGGAGGGTTTAATCAGCCCCAGCATTTT
-	-	TRBV30	TRBJ2-2	CAWSVGGETGELFF	TGTGCCTGGAGTGTCGGGGGTGAAACCGGGGAGCTGTTTTTT
-	-	TRBV30	TRBJ1-2	CACPTPNYGYTF	TGTGCCTGTCCCACACCTAACTATGGCTACACCTTC
once	-	TRBV5-1	TRBJ2-7	CASSRRQGGEQYF	TGCGCCAGCAGCCGCAGACAGGGAGGCGAGCAGTACTTC
-	-	TRBV7-9	TRBJ2-2	CASSLLYFDGNTGELFF	TGTGCCAGCAGCTTGCTTTATTTCGACGGGAACACCGGGGAGCTGTTTTTT
-	TRBD1	TRBV19	TRBJ1-5	CASRRDRGETQPQHF	TGTGCCAGTAGGAGGGACAGGGGCGAGACTCAGCCCCAGCATTTT
-	TRBD1	TRBV28	TRBJ1-2	CASTSPGGQGGFRYTF	TGTGCCAGCACTTCCCCAGGGGGCCAGGGCGGTTTCCGCTACACCTTC
-	TRBD1	TRBV6-1	TRBJ2-1	CASSESGVGSTGFYNEQFF	TGTGCCAGCAGTGAAAGTGGGGTGGGGTCGACAGGGTTCTACAATGAGCAGTTCTTC
-	-	TRBV19	TRBJ1-3	CASVPRVTQRNTIYF	TGTGCCAGTGTTCCCCGAGTGACACAGCGAAACACCATATATTTT
once	TRBD1	TRBV19	TRBJ2-7	CASSIYGQGFYEQYF	TGTGCCAGTAGTATTTACGGACAGGGATTCTACGAGCAGTACTTC
-	TRBD2	TRBV5-6	TRBJ2-7	CASSLTSGGVSYEQYF	TGTGCCAGCAGCTTAACTAGCGGGGGAGTCTCCTACGAGCAGTACTTC
-	-	TRBV7-2	TRBJ1-4	CASSLESELFF	TGTGCCAGCAGCTTAGAGTCGGAACTGTTTTTT
-	-	TRBV6-6	TRBJ2-7	CASSGARGHSYEQYF	TGTGCCAGCAGTGGGGCAAGAGGCCACTCCTACGAGCAGTACTTC